These 12 T cell receptor beta chains came from one sample sequenced in a study of shared clonotypes between healthy human individuals. The assay was immunoSEQ multiplex PCR, and TCRdb's table has in-frame clones only and misses some. The profile covers 1,500,000 or so clones, with roughly 97% appearing a single time and about 1% taken by the ten largest. The sample comprised naive CD4+ T cells sorted from blood. The sample's subset: CD45RA+ positively selected. Receptor source: a man aged 30 to 45 in good health.

The chain couples TRBV28 to TRBJ2-6; D is ambiguous. The CDR3 is made up of 19 amino acids. Trimming pared 1 base from V and 0 bases from J, leaving 16 bases between. From germline, CDR1 is MDHEN and CDR2 SYDVKM. The CDR3 reads CASSLYGPSQNSGANVLTF. In DNA, the CDR3 is TGTGCCAGCAGTTTATACGGCCCCTCTCAAAACTCTGGGGCCAACGTCCTGACTTTC.

V gene TRBV7-2 combines with J gene TRBJ2-7; D gene uncertain. Germline V CDR1 and CDR2: SGHTA, FQGNSA. This CDR3 is built from 14 residues. V was clipped by 2 bases and J by 6 bases, with 14 bases between them. The CDR3 sequence is CASSLSPAAREQYF. The DNA of the CDR3 is TGTGCCAGCAGCTTAAGTCCCGCGGCGCGCGAGCAGTACTTC.

The rearrangement uses TRBV27 and TRBJ2-1, with a possible D match to TRBD1 (6 bases). Germline V CDR1 and CDR2: MNHEY, SMNVEV (reference sequence). The CDR3 loop spans 13 amino acids. The germline V and J ends were trimmed by 3 bases and 6 bases, with 9 bases remaining between them. CDR3 in amino acids: CASSLQGPNEQFF. As DNA, the CDR3 is TGTGCCAGCAGTTTGCAGGGGCCCAATGAGCAGTTCTTC.

This chain uses TRBV10-3 with TRBJ1-2, with a possible D match to TRBD1 (6 bases). Germline assignment: CDR1 ENHRY and CDR2 SYGVKD. This CDR3 comprises 11 residues. V lost 10 bases and J lost 6, with 12 bases in between. The CDR3 protein is CATHTGNGYTF. CDR3 nucleotide sequence: TGTGCCACCCATACAGGGAATGGCTACACCTTC.

The chain combines TRBV7-2 with TRBJ1-2, with unresolved D. Trimming stripped 1 base from V and 7 bases from J, with 10 bases between. The CDR3 consists of 13 residues. CDR1 and CDR2 from the germline V gene are SGHTA and FQGNSA. In DNA, the CDR3 is TGTGCCAGCAGCTTAGGGTACCTCGGTGGCTACACCTTC. Protein: CASSLGYLGGYTF.

The gene calls are TRBV4-2 and TRBJ2-2; maybe TRBD2 (6 bases). Germline values: CDR1 LGHNA, CDR2 YNFKEQ. This CDR3 has 18 residues. Trimming pared 0 bases from V and 4 bases from J, leaving 18 bases between. The CDR3 DNA reads as TGTGCCAGCAGCCAAGAATCCCAGTGGGAGCGGGTCACCGGGGAGCTGTTTTTT. As protein: CASSQESQWERVTGELFF.

This sequence joins TRBV7-8 and TRBJ2-5; TRBD2 matches 14 bases. With V trimmed by 5 bases and J by 5 bases, 7 bases remained unmatched. Per germline, CDR1 SGHVS and CDR2 FQNEAQ. This CDR3 spans 16 amino acids. This chain's CDR3 is CASSKGLAGAYETQYF. The CDR3 coding sequence is TGTGCCAGCAGCAAGGGACTAGCGGGAGCGTATGAGACCCAGTACTTC.

The chain combines TRBV6-5 with TRBJ2-1; 13 bases are shared with TRBD2. Per germline, CDR1 MNHEY and CDR2 SVGAGI. CDR3 size: 14 residues. The trim removed 6 bases at V and 8 bases at J, leaving 4 bases unmatched. CDR3: CASRRGLAGDEQFF. The CDR3, as DNA: TGTGCCAGCAGACGCGGACTAGCGGGAGATGAGCAGTTCTTC.

The chain links TRBV6-5 to TRBJ2-7; 7 bases match TRBD1. Trimming cost V 4 bases and J 3 bases; bases outside gene matches: 6. Germline CDR1 and CDR2: MNHEY and SVGAGI. This CDR3 is built from 14 residues. CDR3 coding DNA: TGTGCCAGCAGTTCCGCAGGGGGAGTCTACGAGCAGTACTTC. This codes for CASSSAGGVYEQYF.

The chain carries TRBV7-8 and TRBJ2-1, with 8 bases that match TRBD2. Per germline, CDR1 SGHVS and CDR2 FQNEAQ. CDR3 size: 17 residues. With V trimmed by 5 bases and J by 5 bases, 14 bases remained unmatched. DNA of the CDR3: TGTGCCAGCAGCCCCCGCCAGGGACTAGATTTCAACAATGAGCAGTTCTTC. Its translation is CASSPRQGLDFNNEQFF.

This chain uses TRBV29-1 with TRBJ2-5; tentatively, D is TRBD2 (6 bases). CDR3 length: 13 residues. Germline V gives CDR1 SQVTM, CDR2 ANQGSEA. Trimming left V 3 bases short and J 4 bases short, with 12 bases between. CDR3 in amino acids: CSVEYRGLETQYF. The CDR3 DNA follows: TGCAGCGTTGAGTACCGGGGGTTAGAGACCCAGTACTTC. The full variable domain, rest sourced from reference TRBV29-1 and TRBJ2-5, is SAVISQKPSRDICQRGTSLTIQCQVDSQVTMMFWYRQQPGQSLTLIATANQGSEATYESGFVIDKFPISRPNLTFSTLTVSNMSPEDSSIYLCSVEYRGLETQYFGPGTRLLVL.

This clone has a single count. The chain has TRBV6-5 and TRBJ2-5; D unresolved. V lost 1 base to trimming and J lost 5 bases, with 11 bases between them. Germline-derived CDR1 and CDR2 are MNHEY and SVGAGI. CDR3 size: 14 residues. The CDR3 protein is CASSYWTSAETQYF. The DNA for the CDR3 is TGTGCCAGCAGTTACTGGACCTCAGCGGAGACCCAGTACTTC.